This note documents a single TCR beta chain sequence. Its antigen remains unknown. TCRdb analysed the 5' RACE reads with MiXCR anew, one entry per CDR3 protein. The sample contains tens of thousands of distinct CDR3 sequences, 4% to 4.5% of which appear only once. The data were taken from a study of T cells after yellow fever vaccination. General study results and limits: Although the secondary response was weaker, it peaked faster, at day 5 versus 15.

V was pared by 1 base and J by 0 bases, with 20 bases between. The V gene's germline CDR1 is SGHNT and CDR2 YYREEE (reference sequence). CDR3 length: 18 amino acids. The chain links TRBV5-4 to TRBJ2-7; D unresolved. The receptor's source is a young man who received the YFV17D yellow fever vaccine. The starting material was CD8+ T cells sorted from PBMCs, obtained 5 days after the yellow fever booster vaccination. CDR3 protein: CASSLTPYGSQSSYEQYF. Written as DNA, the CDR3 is TGTGCCAGCAGCTTGACCCCGTACGGATCCCAAAGCTCCTACGAGCAGTACTTC. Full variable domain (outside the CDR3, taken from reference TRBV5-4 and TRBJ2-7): ETGVTQSPTHLIKTRGQQVTLRCSSQSGHNTVSWYQQALGQGPQFIFQYYREEENGRGNFPPRFSGLQFPNYSSELNVNALELDDSALYLCASSLTPYGSQSSYEQYFGPGTRLTVT.